The 18 T cell receptor beta chains given below trace back to one sample, sequenced in a study of PD-L1 blockade in urothelial cancer. TCRdb keeps only in-frame clones here, not all; method: immunoSEQ multiplex PCR. The table has roughly 45,000 clones, 80% seen once; the top ten hold roughly 15%. Time point reported: pretreatment peripheral blood. The specimen comprised PBMCs, sampled around atezolizumab (anti-PD-L1) treatment. These receptor sequences come from a man aged 55 to 70 with urothelial cancer.

The V call is TRBV18, the J call TRBJ1-1, with TRBD1 as a possible D gene (6 bases). Germline V gene sequence: CDR1 KGHSH, CDR2 LQKENI. V shed 1 base and J shed 2 bases, with 11 bases lying between them. This CDR3 is built from 15 residues. CDR3 region: CASSPQRDTNTEAFF. The CDR3 DNA sequence: TGTGCCAGCTCACCACAACGGGACACAAACACTGAAGCTTTCTTT.

This clone has only one observation. V is TRBV27 and J is TRBJ2-7; 7 bases align to TRBD2. Per germline, CDR1 MNHEY and CDR2 SMNVEV (reference sequence). The CDR3 spans 12 residues. Trimming at V came to 4 bases and at J to 7 bases, leaving 4 bases not matched to a gene. The CDR3 protein is CASSWGRGEQYF. The CDR3 nucleotides read TGTGCCAGCAGTTGGGGGAGGGGAGAGCAGTACTTC.

V is TRBV6-5 and J is TRBJ2-5, with D maybe TRBD2 (6 bases). V was cut by 8 bases and J by 5 bases, with 18 bases left in between. Germline V gives CDR1 MNHEY, CDR2 SVGAGI. The CDR3 covers 14 residues. The CDR3 here is CASAGTFMRETQYF. The CDR3 bases are TGTGCCAGCGCGGGGACGTTTATGAGGGAGACCCAGTACTTC.

This chain connects TRBV18 to TRBJ2-2, with D hard to call. Germline loops: CDR1 KGHSH, CDR2 LQKENI. Trimming shortened V by 3 bases and J by 0 bases, and 11 bases separated the two germline ends. This CDR3 contains 16 residues. The chain's CDR3 is CASSPQRVTNTGELFF. CDR3 DNA sequence: TGTGCCAGCTCACCTCAGCGCGTTACGAACACCGGGGAGCTGTTTTTT.

J is TRBJ2-3 and V is TRBV4-1; 12 bases are a match to TRBD2. There are 15 residues in the CDR3. V shed 4 bases, J shed 9 bases, and the junction held 8 bases outside the gene matches. CDR1 MGHRA and CDR2 YSYEKL come from the germline V gene. The CDR3 region has the DNA TGCGCCAGCAGCCTTCTAGCGGGGGGGCGTGAGACGCAGTATTTT. It specifies CASSLLAGGRETQYF.

This clone came up a few times. V usage is TRBV7-9 and J usage is TRBJ1-2, with 7 bases that match TRBD1. The CDR3 runs to 14 residues. V dropped 0 bases and J dropped 8; count of bases not matched to a gene: 6. The germline gives CDR1 SEHNR, CDR2 FQNEAQ (reference sequence). CDR3 residues: CASSLAPAGGGYTF. CDR3 DNA sequence: TGTGCCAGCAGCTTAGCCCCGGCAGGGGGAGGCTACACCTTC.

The chain has TRBV11-3 and TRBJ2-1; D may be TRBD1 (6 bases). The CDR3 is 13 amino acids. Germline V gives CDR1 SGHNT, CDR2 YENEEA. The V and J ends lost 5 bases and 9 bases respectively, with 14 bases between them. The CDR3 here is CASSLRQEVEQFF. The CDR3 region has the DNA TGTGCCAGCAGCCTACGACAGGAAGTTGAGCAGTTCTTC.

The V and J genes are TRBV5-1 and TRBJ2-2, with 7 bases fitting TRBD2. Germline values: CDR1 SGHRS, CDR2 YFSETQ. The CDR3 is 18 amino acids. The ends lost 7 bases at V and 2 bases at J; junction bases unmatched: 17. The CDR3 bases are TGCGCCAGCGGCGCTGGGGGGGTCGGATCACGCAACACCGGGGAGCTGTTTTTT. It specifies CASGAGGVGSRNTGELFF.

The chain joins TRBV5-1 to TRBJ2-1, with 10 bases aligning to TRBD1. This CDR3 has 14 amino acids. The V segment lost 3 bases and the J segment 9 bases; nucleotides outside the gene matches: 6. Germline V gives CDR1 SGHRS, CDR2 YFSETQ. The CDR3 loop is CASSSGQGRSEQFF. The CDR3, as DNA: TGCGCCAGCAGCTCGGGACAGGGGAGGTCTGAGCAGTTCTTC.

CDR3 sequence (DNA): TGCGCCAGCACCCGTCCGGGAACCGGGGAGCTGTTTTTT. Its translation: CASTRPGTGELFF. V is TRBV5-1 and J is TRBJ2-2, with a weak D call TRBD2 (5 bases). CDR1 is SGHRS and CDR2 is YFSETQ in the germline V gene. The CDR3 covers 13 residues. V lost 6 bases and J 5 bases, leaving 11 bases between the germline ends. The full variable domain, with the rest looked up from reference TRBV5-1 and TRBJ2-2, is KAGVTQTPRYLIKTRGQQVTLSCSPISGHRSVSWYQQTPGQGLQFLFEYFSETQRNKGNFPGRFSGRQFSNSRSEMNVSTLELGDSALYLCASTRPGTGELFFGEGSRLTVL.

The rearrangement links TRBV7-2 to TRBJ1-2, with D perhaps TRBD1 (6 bases). The germline V gene has CDR1 SGHTA and CDR2 FQGNSA. Trimming took 5 bases from V and 2 from J, leaving 15 bases between them. The CDR3 consists of 15 residues. CDR3 sequence reads: CASSPVGTQNYGYTF. CDR3 DNA: TGTGCCAGCAGCCCCGTCGGGACACAGAACTATGGCTACACCTTC.

This clone has just one count. The CDR3 sequence: CASHGASGGSQETQYF. In DNA form, the CDR3 reads TGTGCCAGCCACGGCGCAAGCGGGGGGTCTCAAGAGACCCAGTACTTC. This chain links TRBV2 with TRBJ2-5, with 9 bases lining up with TRBD2. The length of the CDR3 is 16 residues. Germline V gene data show CDR1 as SNHLY and CDR2 as FYNNEI. V trimming: 8 bases; J trimming: 2 bases; junction bases outside the gene matches: 12.

The gene calls are TRBV30 and TRBJ1-2; 7 bases line up with TRBD1. This CDR3 comprises 15 residues. The junction had 8 bases not matched to a gene; V was cut back by 4 bases and J by 0 bases. Germline assignment: CDR1 GTSNPN and CDR2 SVGIG (reference sequence). CDR3 DNA: TGTGCCTGGACCCGGCCGGACAGGACTAACTATGGCTACACCTTC. Amino acids: CAWTRPDRTNYGYTF.

The rearrangement links TRBV5-1 to TRBJ2-3; a possible D gene is TRBD1 (6 bases). The CDR3 loop spans 14 amino acids. Per germline, CDR1 SGHRS and CDR2 YFSETQ. V lost 4 bases and J lost 0, with 9 bases in between. The DNA of the CDR3 is TGCGCCAGCAGCCTAGGACAGAGCACAGATACGCAGTATTTT. This codes for CASSLGQSTDTQYF.

This clone has a single count. The genes are TRBV5-1 and TRBJ2-5, with 8 bases aligning to TRBD2. V shed 5 bases and J 4 bases; nucleotides not matched to a gene: 7. The CDR3 length is 14 residues. The germline gives CDR1 SGHRS, CDR2 YFSETQ. The CDR3 loop is CASRRAGAGETQYF. DNA for the CDR3: TGCGCCAGCAGGCGAGCGGGGGCTGGAGAGACCCAGTACTTC.

The rearrangement uses TRBV2 and TRBJ1-1; D perhaps matches TRBD1 (5 bases). This CDR3 is built from 12 residues. The V end was cut by 9 bases, the J end by 1 base, with 9 bases between. CDR1 is SNHLY, CDR2 FYNNEI, per germline. CDR3 sequence reads: CASSTGNTEAFF. The CDR3 region has the DNA TGTGCCAGTTCCACAGGGAACACTGAAGCTTTCTTT.

The V gene is TRBV9, the J gene TRBJ2-5; 7 bases are shared with TRBD1. With 5 bases clipped from V and 3 bases from J, the junction kept 7 bases outside the gene matches. The V gene's germline CDR1 is SGDLS and CDR2 YYNGEE. The CDR3 sequence is 14 residues long. The CDR3 loop reads CASSATGVEETQYF. DNA of the CDR3: TGTGCCAGCAGTGCAACAGGGGTCGAAGAGACCCAGTACTTC.

The CDR3 region has the DNA TGTGCCACCGATCCTGACCCCCCGGGGGCCGGGGAGCTGTTTTTT. This gives the protein CATDPDPPGAGELFF. This chain uses TRBV19 with TRBJ2-2; tentatively, D is TRBD2 (6 bases). The CDR3 length is 15 residues. V dropped 10 bases and J dropped 6 bases, with 21 bases sitting between them. Germline V gene lookup returns CDR1 LNHDA and CDR2 SQIVND (reference sequence).